Given below is one T cell receptor (beta chain) in context. What it binds is not known. This specimen belongs to a study of breast tumors, draining lymph nodes, adjacent tissues. Points from the study as a whole: Most tumor T cells seemingly derive from lymph node, then expand in tumor. That most tumor T cells come from lymph nodes remained unproven. Tumor repertoires ranked between lymph nodes and nontumor tissue in diversity, with V and J gene preferences. Luminal-like breast cancer showed significantly higher tumor–nontumor repertoire similarity than basal-like.

Breast cancer patients provided tissue from their axillary draining lymph nodes. TCRdb reprocessed the multiplex PCR reads via MiXCR and lists one record per CDR3 protein. The sample carries tens of thousands of distinct CDR3 sequences, roughly 30% recorded once. V was clipped by 1 base and J by 4 bases, with 7 bases between them. This CDR3 contains 14 residues. From germline, CDR1 is SGHDN and CDR2 FVKESK. Material: axillary lymph node tissue. The chain recombines TRBV14 with TRBJ2-2; D might be TRBD1 or TRBD2, each matching 5 bases. This TCR came from a female donor with breast cancer. Some clones in this sample may be carry-over from other donors' samples. CDR3 DNA sequence: TGTGCCAGCAGCCAAGTAGGGACCACCGGGGAGCTGTTTTTT. Translation gives CASSQVGTTGELFF.